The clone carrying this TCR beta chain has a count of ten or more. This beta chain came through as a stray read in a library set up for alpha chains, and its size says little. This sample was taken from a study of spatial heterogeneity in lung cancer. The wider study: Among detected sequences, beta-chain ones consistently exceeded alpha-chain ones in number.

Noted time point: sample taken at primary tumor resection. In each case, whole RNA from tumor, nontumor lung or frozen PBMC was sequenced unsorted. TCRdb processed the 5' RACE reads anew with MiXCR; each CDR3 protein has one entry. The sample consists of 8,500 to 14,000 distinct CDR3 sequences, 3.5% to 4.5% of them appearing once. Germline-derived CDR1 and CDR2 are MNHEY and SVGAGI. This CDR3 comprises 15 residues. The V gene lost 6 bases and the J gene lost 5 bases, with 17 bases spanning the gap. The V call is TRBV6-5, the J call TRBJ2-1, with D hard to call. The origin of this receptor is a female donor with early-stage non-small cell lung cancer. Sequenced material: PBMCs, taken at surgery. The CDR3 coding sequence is TGTGCCAGCAGCCCCGAGGCTACCCCAGACAATGAGCAGTTCTTC. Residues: CASSPEATPDNEQFF.